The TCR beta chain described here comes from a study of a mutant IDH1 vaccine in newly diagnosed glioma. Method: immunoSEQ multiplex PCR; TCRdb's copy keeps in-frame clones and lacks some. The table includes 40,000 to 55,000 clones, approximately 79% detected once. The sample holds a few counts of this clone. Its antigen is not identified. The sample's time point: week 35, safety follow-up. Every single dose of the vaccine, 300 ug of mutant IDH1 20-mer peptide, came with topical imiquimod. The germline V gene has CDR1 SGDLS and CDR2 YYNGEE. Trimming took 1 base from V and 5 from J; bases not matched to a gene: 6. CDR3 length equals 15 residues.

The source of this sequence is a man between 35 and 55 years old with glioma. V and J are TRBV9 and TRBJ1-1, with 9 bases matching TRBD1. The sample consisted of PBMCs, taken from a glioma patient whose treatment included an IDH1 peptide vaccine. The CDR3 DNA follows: TGTGCCAGCAGCGTAACCCGACAGGGGGGGACTGAAGCTTTCTTT. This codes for CASSVTRQGGTEAFF.